This T cell receptor beta chain was recovered during a study of shared clonotypes between healthy human individuals. Study-level information: Donors had three CD4 naive, three CD4 memory, two CD8 naive and one CD8 memory plate apiece.

Germline loops: CDR1 SGHVS, CDR2 FNYEAQ. The ends lost 5 bases at V and 3 bases at J; junction bases unmatched: 9. The CDR3 extends over 16 amino acids. The DNA input per sorted-subset replicate PCR was 200 ng, corresponding to 25,000 to 30,000 T cell genomes. The data were produced by immunoSEQ multiplex PCR, yet TCRdb's version contains in-frame clones alone and is incomplete. This table has approximately 1.5 million clones, approximately 98.5% appearing once. The V gene is TRBV7-6, the J gene TRBJ2-5, with TRBD2 matching over 10 bases. The sample comprised naive CD4+ T cells sorted from blood. Subset reported: CD45RA+ positively selected. The source of this sequence is a man aged 25 to 45 in good health. The CDR3 DNA reads as TGTGCCAGCAGCGTTAGGGGACTAGCGCCTAAAGAGACCCAGTACTTC. This codes for CASSVRGLAPKETQYF.